A single sample gave rise to the 10 T cell receptor beta chains below, sequenced in a study of CD8 T cells in Susac syndrome. Random hexamers were used to reverse transcribe the RNA input (0.5 to 1 ug). MiXCR was run by TCRdb on the immunoSEQ multiplex PCR reads, yielding one entry per CDR3 protein. The table has roughly 190,000 distinct CDR3 sequences, roughly 90% seen once; the top ten hold over 0.075%. Sequencing was performed on CD4+ T cells from PBMCs. The receptors were gathered from a human donor with Susac syndrome.

The chain couples TRBV10-1 to TRBJ2-3; TRBD2 agrees at 9 bases. CDR3 length equals 16 residues. Per the germline V gene, CDR1 is WNHNN and CDR2 is SYGVQD (reference sequence). V shed 2 bases and J 2 bases; nucleotides not matched to a gene: 5. In DNA form, the CDR3 reads TGCGCCAGCAGTGAGGCTAGCGGGACGTACACAGATACGCAGTATTTT. Translated: CASSEASGTYTDTQYF.

This clonotype came up a few times. The junction departs from the called germline gene at one end, perhaps through a read error. The chain joins TRBV7-7 to TRBJ2-3; 13 nucleotides align to TRBD2. This CDR3 spans 15 amino acids. Germline lookup yields CDR1 SSHAT and CDR2 FNYEAQ (reference sequence). CDR3 sequence reads: CASSPGLAGADTQYF. In DNA, the CDR3 is TGTGCTAGCAGCCCTGGACTAGCGGGAGCGGATACGCAGTATTTT.

The chain has TRBV3-1 and TRBJ2-5; TRBD2 matches 7 bases. The CDR3 extends over 15 amino acids. Germline trimming cut 4 bases from V and 4 bases from J; bases unmatched to any gene: 9. Germline V gene lookup returns CDR1 LGHDT and CDR2 YNNKEL (reference sequence). CDR3 in amino acids: CASSPVLAVGETQYF. The CDR3 nucleotides are TGTGCCAGCAGCCCCGTTCTAGCGGTGGGAGAGACCCAGTACTTC.

The chain links TRBV20-1 to TRBJ2-3; D remains ambiguous. The V and J ends lost 3 bases and 5 bases respectively, with 6 bases between them. The CDR3 covers 11 residues. CDR1 and CDR2 from the germline V gene are DFQATT and SNEGSKA (reference sequence). The chain's CDR3 is CSARLLDTQYF. CDR3 nucleotides: TGCAGTGCTAGGCTACTAGATACGCAGTATTTT.

This clonotype was seen once. The rearrangement uses TRBV27 and TRBJ2-7, with a weak D call TRBD1 (6 bases). Trimming took 2 bases from V and 0 from J, leaving 11 bases between them. Germline CDR1 and CDR2: MNHEY and SMNVEV (reference sequence). CDR3 size: 15 residues. This chain's CDR3 is CASSLRTDSSYEQYF. The DNA for the CDR3 is TGTGCCAGCAGTTTAAGGACAGATAGCTCCTACGAGCAGTACTTC.

The rearrangement uses TRBV7-2 and TRBJ2-3; possible D gene TRBD2, 6 bases. V was shortened by 0 bases and J by 6 bases, with 10 bases between the two germline ends. Germline V lookup: CDR1 SGHTA, CDR2 FQGNSA. This CDR3 is 14 amino acids long. DNA for the CDR3: TGTGCCAGCAGCTTAGCGGAGGGCCTGGATACGCAGTATTTT. The encoded protein is CASSLAEGLDTQYF.

This clonotype was counted between two and nine times. The V and J genes are TRBV27 and TRBJ1-4, with TRBD1 matching over 9 bases. The CDR3 sequence is 15 residues long. Trimming at V came to 1 base and at J to 6 bases, leaving 3 bases not matched to a gene. Germline V lookup: CDR1 MNHEY, CDR2 SMNVEV (reference sequence). The CDR3 is CASSLFRDRDEKLFF. The CDR3, as DNA: TGTGCCAGCAGTTTATTCCGGGACAGGGATGAAAAACTGTTTTTT.

The V call is TRBV3-1, the J call TRBJ2-1, with D uncertain. Trimming took 0 bases from V and 5 from J, leaving 14 bases between them. This CDR3 has 16 residues. In germline, CDR1 is LGHDT, CDR2 YNNKEL (reference sequence). The DNA for the CDR3 is TGTGCCAGCAGCCAAGAATCGCTACAACTAAACAATGAGCAGTTCTTC. Its translation is CASSQESLQLNNEQFF.

The chain employs TRBV12-3 or TRBV12-4 and TRBJ2-3; TRBD2 agrees at 9 bases. There are 15 residues in the CDR3. The V gene end was trimmed by 5 bases and the J gene end by 5 bases; junction bases not matched to a gene: 8. CDR3 sequence: CASSTRGGGGDTQYF. The CDR3 DNA reads as TGTGCCAGCAGTACGCGGGGGGGCGGTGGAGATACGCAGTATTTT.

The genes are TRBV19 and TRBJ1-1, with 9 bases identical to TRBD1. Germline V CDR1 and CDR2: LNHDA, SQIVND (reference sequence). Trimming cost V 4 bases and J 3 bases; bases outside gene matches: 6. This CDR3 region has 15 residues. CDR3 nucleotide sequence: TGTGCCAGTAGTAAAGTTAGGACAGGGGACACTGAAGCTTTCTTT. It specifies CASSKVRTGDTEAFF.